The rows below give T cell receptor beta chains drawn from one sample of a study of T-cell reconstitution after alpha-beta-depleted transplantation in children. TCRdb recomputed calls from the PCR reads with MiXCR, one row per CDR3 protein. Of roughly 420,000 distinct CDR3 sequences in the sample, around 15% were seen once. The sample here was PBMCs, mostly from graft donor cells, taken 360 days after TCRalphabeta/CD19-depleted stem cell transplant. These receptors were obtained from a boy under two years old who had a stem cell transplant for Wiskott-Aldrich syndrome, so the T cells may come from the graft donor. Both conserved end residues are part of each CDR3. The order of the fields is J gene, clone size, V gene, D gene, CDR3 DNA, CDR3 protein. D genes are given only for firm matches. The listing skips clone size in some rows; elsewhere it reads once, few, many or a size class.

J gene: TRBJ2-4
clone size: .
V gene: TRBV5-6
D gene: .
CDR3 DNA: TGTGCCAGCAGCTGCCAAGGAGCGAACATTCAGTACTTC
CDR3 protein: CASSCQGANIQYF

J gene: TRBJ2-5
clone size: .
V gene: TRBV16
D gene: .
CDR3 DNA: TGTGCCAGCAGCTTGACTACTCCTGGGACCCAGTACTTC
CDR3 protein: CASSLTTPGTQYF

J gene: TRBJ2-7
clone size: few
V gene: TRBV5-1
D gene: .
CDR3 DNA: TGCGCCAGCAGCCTCGAGCACGGTGGCTCCTACGAGCAGTACTTC
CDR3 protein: CASSLEHGGSYEQYF

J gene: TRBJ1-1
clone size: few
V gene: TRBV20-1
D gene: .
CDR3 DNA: TGCAGTGCTAGAGGTAGGCAACAGGGCCTCGGACGGAACACTGAAGCTTTCTTT
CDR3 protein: CSARGRQQGLGRNTEAFF

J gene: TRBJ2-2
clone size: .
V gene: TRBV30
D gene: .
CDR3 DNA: TGTGCCTGGAGGTGTACGACCTCGAACACCGGGGAGCTGTTTTTT
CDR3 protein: CAWRCTTSNTGELFF

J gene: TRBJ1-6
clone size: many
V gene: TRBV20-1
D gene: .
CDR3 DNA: TGCAGTGGCGGGCAGTCTAATTCACCCCTCCACTTT
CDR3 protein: CSGGQSNSPLHF

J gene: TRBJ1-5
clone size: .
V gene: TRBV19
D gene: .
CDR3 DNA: TGTGCCAGTAGTACCAACCGTAGACAAAGGGGTGGATGGCCCCAGCATTTT
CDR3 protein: CASSTNRRQRGGWPQHF

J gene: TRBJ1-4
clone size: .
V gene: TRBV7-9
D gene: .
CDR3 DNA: TGTGCCAGCAGCTTATGGGGTGAAAAACTGTTTTTT
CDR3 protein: CASSLWGEKLFF

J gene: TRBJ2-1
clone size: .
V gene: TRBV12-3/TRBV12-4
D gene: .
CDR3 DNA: TGTGCCAGCAAAACGGGAGACCCCAAGGCCCCCAATGAGCAGTTCTTC
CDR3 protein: CASKTGDPKAPNEQFF

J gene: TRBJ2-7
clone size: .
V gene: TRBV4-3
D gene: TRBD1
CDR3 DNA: TGCGCCAGCAGCCTTGCGACTGTCGGACAGGGGAGAATTGGGGAGCAGTACTTC
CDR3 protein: CASSLATVGQGRIGEQYF

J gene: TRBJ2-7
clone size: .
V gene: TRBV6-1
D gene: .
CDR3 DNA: TGTGCCAGTATACGCAACCCAGTATTATCCTACGAGCAGTACTTC
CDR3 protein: CASIRNPVLSYEQYF

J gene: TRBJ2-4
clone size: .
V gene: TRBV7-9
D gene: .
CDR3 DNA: TGTGCCAGCAGCTTATTCGTCGCTCTAGCCAAAAACATTCAGTACTTC
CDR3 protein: CASSLFVALAKNIQYF

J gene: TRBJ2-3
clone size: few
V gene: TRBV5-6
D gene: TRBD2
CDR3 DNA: TGTGCCAGCAGCCTCGGGAGGACTAGCGGGAACACAGATACGCAGTATTTT
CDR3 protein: CASSLGRTSGNTDTQYF

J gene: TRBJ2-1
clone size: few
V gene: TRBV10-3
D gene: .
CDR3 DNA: TGTGCCATCAGCAAAGACCCGTCGGGTGAGCAGTTCTTC
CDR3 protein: CAISKDPSGEQFF

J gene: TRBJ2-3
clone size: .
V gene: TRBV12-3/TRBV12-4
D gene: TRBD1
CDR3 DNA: TGTGCCAGCAGTCTTAGACAGGGACCTCCGGATACGCAGTATTTT
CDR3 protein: CASSLRQGPPDTQYF

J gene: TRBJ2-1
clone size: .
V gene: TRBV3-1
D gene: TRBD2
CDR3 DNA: TGTGCCAGCAGCCAAGCGGGACTAGCGGAAAATGAGCAGTTCTTC
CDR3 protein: CASSQAGLAENEQFF

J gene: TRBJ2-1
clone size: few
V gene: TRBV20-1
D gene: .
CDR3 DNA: TGCAGTGCGAGATTTGAAGGGACAAATGAGCAGTTCTTC
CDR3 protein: CSARFEGTNEQFF

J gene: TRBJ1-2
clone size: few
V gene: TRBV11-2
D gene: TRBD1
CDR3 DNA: TGTGCCAGCAGCCCGAAAGACAGGGATTATGGCTACACCTTC
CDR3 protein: CASSPKDRDYGYTF

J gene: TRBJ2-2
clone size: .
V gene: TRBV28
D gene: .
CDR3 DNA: TGTGCCAGCAGTTTATGGGACAGCACCGGGGAGCTGTTTTTT
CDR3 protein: CASSLWDSTGELFF

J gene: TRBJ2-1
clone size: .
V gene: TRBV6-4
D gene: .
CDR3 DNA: TGTGCCAGCAGTGACCTGGCGGATGGGCGGCAGTTCTTC
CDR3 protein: CASSDLADGRQFF

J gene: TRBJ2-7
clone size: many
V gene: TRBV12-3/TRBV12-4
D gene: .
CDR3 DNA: TGTGCCAGCAGTTTCCTGAAGGCCTACGAGCAGTACTTC
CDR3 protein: CASSFLKAYEQYF

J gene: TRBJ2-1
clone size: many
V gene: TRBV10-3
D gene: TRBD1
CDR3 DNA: TGTGCCATCAATTCCGTCGGACAGGGCATCAATGAGCAGTTCTTC
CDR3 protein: CAINSVGQGINEQFF

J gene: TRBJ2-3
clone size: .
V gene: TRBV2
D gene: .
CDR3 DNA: TGTGCCAGCAGTGAAGACAGGGTTAGCACAGATACGCAGTATTTT
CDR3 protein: CASSEDRVSTDTQYF

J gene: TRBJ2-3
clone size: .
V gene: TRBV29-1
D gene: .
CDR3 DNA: TGCAGCGGAGGTTCGGATACGCAGTATTTT
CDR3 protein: CSGGSDTQYF

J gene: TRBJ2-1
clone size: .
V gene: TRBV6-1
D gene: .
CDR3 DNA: TGTGCCAGCGTAGGGGGTGGGAGGGGTGGGTATAATGAGCAGTTCTTC
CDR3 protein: CASVGGGRGGYNEQFF

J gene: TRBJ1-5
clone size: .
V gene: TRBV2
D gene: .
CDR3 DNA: TGTGCCAGCAGCGTTGAACTTAGCGGGCAGCCCCAGCATTTT
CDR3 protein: CASSVELSGQPQHF

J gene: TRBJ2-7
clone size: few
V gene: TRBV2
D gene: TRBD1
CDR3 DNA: TGTGCCAGCAGTGAAGGAGGGACAGGATCCTACGAGCAGTACTTC
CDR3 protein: CASSEGGTGSYEQYF

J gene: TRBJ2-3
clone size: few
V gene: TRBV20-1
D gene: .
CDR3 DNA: TGCAGTGCTAGAGTTCCTCCGGTGTCTAGCACAGATACGCATTATTTT
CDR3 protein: CSARVPPVSSTDTHYF

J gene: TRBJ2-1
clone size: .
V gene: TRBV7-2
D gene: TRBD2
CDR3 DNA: TGTGCCAGCAGCTTGACTAGCGGGAGTCTCTATGAGCAGTTCTTC
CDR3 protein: CASSLTSGSLYEQFF

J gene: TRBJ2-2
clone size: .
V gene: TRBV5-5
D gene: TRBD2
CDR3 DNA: TGTGCCAGCACCCCCGGGGGCGGGAGGCCCGGGGAGCTGTTTTTT
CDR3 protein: CASTPGGGRPGELFF